The subject of this entry is one TCR beta chain. What it recognizes is unknown. The data stem from a study of cytomegalovirus exposure and HLA in healthy donors. Study as a whole: Within an early data release were 80 million to 90 million unique TCRs drawn from HLA-typed donors. Study-wide results and limits: Accurate prediction of HLA-A and HLA-B alleles (for most subjects) was reportedly achieved from TCR beta sequences. The classifier was said to identify cytomegalovirus status with high specificity and sensitivity. The study recorded 160 or so TCR beta chains that were cytomegalovirus-associated.

The V gene lost 2 bases and the J gene lost 0 bases, with 16 bases spanning the gap. This CDR3 is 18 amino acids long. CDR1 MNHEY and CDR2 SMNVEV come from the germline V gene (reference sequence). A multiplex PCR was run with 60 Vbeta primers and 13 Jbeta primers. Method: immunoSEQ multiplex PCR; TCRdb's copy keeps in-frame clones and lacks some. The table has under 200,000 clones, more than 65% seen once. The TCR comes from a man aged 45-60 years in good health and CMV-seropositive. Sequencing was carried out using PBMCs. V gene TRBV27 combines with J gene TRBJ1-4; D is unresolved. Written as DNA, the CDR3 is TGTGCCAGCAGTTTAGGAGGTCCCTATGTTACAACTAATGAAAAACTGTTTTTT. It is translated as CASSLGGPYVTTNEKLFF.